Listed below are T cell receptor beta chains from one sample, sequenced in a study of PD-1 blockade in mismatch repair-deficient tumors. Generated by immunoSEQ multiplex PCR, the TCRdb table keeps only in-frame clones and is missing some. The sample includes around 40,000 clones, roughly 83% of them seen just once. The sequencing here drew on PBMCs, taken about 40 weeks after starting pembrolizumab. The receptor set was obtained from an adult with mismatch repair-deficient cancer. CDR3s include the opening cysteine and the closing phenylalanine or tryptophan. A D gene is named only where the DNA matches it firmly. Clone size is given for some rows only: seen once, a few or many times, or a class if the clone is expanded.

TRBV6-5	TRBJ2-1	NA	NA	TGTGCCAGCAGTTACCGGGACTTCTACAATGAGCAGTTCTTC	CASSYRDFYNEQFF
TRBV10-2	TRBJ1-1	NA	NA	TGCGCCAGCAGTGATTCGCTCGGGAACACTGAAGCTTTCTTT	CASSDSLGNTEAFF
TRBV9	TRBJ2-2	NA	NA	TGTGCCAGCAGCTACCTCCCCAGCGGGGAGCTGTTTTTT	CASSYLPSGELFF
TRBV4-2	TRBJ1-2	NA	NA	TGTGCCAGCAGCCAAGGCCTCTTTGGGGGGGATTCGTATGGCTACACCTTC	CASSQGLFGGDSYGYTF
TRBV4-2	TRBJ2-1	NA	TRBD2	TGTGCCAGCAGCCCGGGACTAGCGATCTTAGACGTCTACAATGAGCAGTTCTTC	CASSPGLAILDVYNEQFF
TRBV27	TRBJ2-7	few	TRBD2	TGTGCCAGCAGTTTTGGGAACCGACTAGCGGAGTTCTTC	CASSFGNRLAEFF
TRBV5-1	TRBJ2-7	NA	NA	TGCGCCAGCAGCTTGGAGGGACTGTACGAGCAGTACTTC	CASSLEGLYEQYF
TRBV9	TRBJ2-7	NA	NA	TGTGCCAGCAGCCCCAACTACAGGGAATCCTACGAGCAGTACTTC	CASSPNYRESYEQYF
TRBV5-5	TRBJ2-7	once	NA	TGTGCCAGCAGCTTCTATAGCTCCTACGAGCAGTACTTC	CASSFYSSYEQYF
TRBV6-5	TRBJ2-1	NA	TRBD2	TGTGCCAGCAGGGCCCTAGCGGGGTTCTACAATGAGCAGTTCTTC	CASRALAGFYNEQFF
TRBV28	TRBJ1-1	NA	NA	TGTGCCAGCAGTCCCCGCGCCACAGGGACTAGAGCTTTCTTT	CASSPRATGTRAFF
TRBV11-3	TRBJ1-1	NA	TRBD1	TGTGCCAGCAGCTTTCACAGGGGAACGACTGAAGCTTTCTTT	CASSFHRGTTEAFF
TRBV9	TRBJ2-1	NA	NA	TGTGCCAGCAGCGTAGCGGGCGGACAATCCTACAATGAGCAGTTCTTC	CASSVAGGQSYNEQFF
TRBV7-6	TRBJ1-1	NA	NA	TGTGCCAGCAGCTCCGGACAGAACACTGAAGCTTTCTTT	CASSSGQNTEAFF
TRBV7-8	TRBJ2-3	NA	TRBD2	TGTGCCAGCAGCGGGGGGGTTGGTACGCAGTATTTT	CASSGGVGTQYF
TRBV27	TRBJ2-2	NA	TRBD2	TGTGCCAGCAGTTTACTCTGGTCTAGCGGGAGTTGGACCGGGGAGCTGTTTTTT	CASSLLWSSGSWTGELFF
TRBV30	TRBJ1-1	NA	NA	TGTGCCTGGAGTGTTGGGGGGGCCCGTGGTGAAGCTTTCTTT	CAWSVGGARGEAFF
TRBV19	TRBJ2-7	NA	NA	TGTGCCAGTAGTATCTCAGGGCTAGAATTCAGCTCCTACGAGCAGTACTTC	CASSISGLEFSSYEQYF
TRBV10-2	TRBJ1-2	NA	NA	TGCGCCATCCACAGGGAGGGTGGCTACACCTTC	CAIHREGGYTF
TRBV10-3	TRBJ2-1	NA	TRBD2	TGTGCCATCAGTGGGAGACTAGCGGACTACAATGAGCAGTTCTTC	CAISGRLADYNEQFF
TRBV9	TRBJ2-7	few	TRBD2	TGTGCCAGCAGCGTGGGACTAGCGGCGACCTACGAGCAGTACTTC	CASSVGLAATYEQYF
TRBV14	TRBJ2-5	NA	NA	TGTGCCAGCAGCCACGTGGGGGCCGGGGTCGAGACCCAGTACTTC	CASSHVGAGVETQYF
TRBV28	TRBJ1-4	NA	NA	TGTGCCAGCAGCCTCCTACAGAGCACTAATGAAAAACTGTTTTTT	CASSLLQSTNEKLFF
TRBV19	TRBJ1-4	once	TRBD1	TGTGCCAGTAGTACGTCAGGGGGAACTAATGAAAAACTGTTTTTT	CASSTSGGTNEKLFF
TRBV6-1	TRBJ1-1	NA	NA	TGTGCCAGCTGCATAACGGGGAACACTGAAGCTTTCTTT	CASCITGNTEAFF
TRBV7-2	TRBJ2-3	NA	TRBD2	TGTGCCAGCAGCCGGAAAGCGGGAGGGAAAGCAGATACGCAGTATTTT	CASSRKAGGKADTQYF
TRBV5-4	TRBJ2-7	NA	TRBD1	TGTGCCAGCAGCTTGACGGACAGGTTCCCTACTACGGAGCAGTACTTC	CASSLTDRFPTTEQYF
TRBV10-1	TRBJ2-1	NA	TRBD2	TGCGCCAGCACGGGGTATAGCGGGAGGGTGTTCTTC	CASTGYSGRVFF
TRBV7-9	TRBJ2-7	few	TRBD1	TGTGCCAGCAGCGCCGGACAGGGGGACTGGTACGAGCAGTACTTC	CASSAGQGDWYEQYF
TRBV9	TRBJ2-7	NA	NA	TGTGCCAGCAGCGTAGAGGGGCCCTACGAGCAGTACTTC	CASSVEGPYEQYF
TRBV28	TRBJ2-7	medium-sized	TRBD2	TGTGCCAGCAGACAAACTAGCGGGAGGGCTTACGAGCAGTACTTC	CASRQTSGRAYEQYF
TRBV7-2	TRBJ2-1	NA	NA	TGTGCCAGCAGCTTGGTGTGGGAAACTAGTTTTGAGCAGTTCTTC	CASSLVWETSFEQFF
TRBV7-3	TRBJ1-5	NA	NA	TGTGCCAGCAGCTTGAACAGGGATCAGCCCCAGCATTTT	CASSLNRDQPQHF